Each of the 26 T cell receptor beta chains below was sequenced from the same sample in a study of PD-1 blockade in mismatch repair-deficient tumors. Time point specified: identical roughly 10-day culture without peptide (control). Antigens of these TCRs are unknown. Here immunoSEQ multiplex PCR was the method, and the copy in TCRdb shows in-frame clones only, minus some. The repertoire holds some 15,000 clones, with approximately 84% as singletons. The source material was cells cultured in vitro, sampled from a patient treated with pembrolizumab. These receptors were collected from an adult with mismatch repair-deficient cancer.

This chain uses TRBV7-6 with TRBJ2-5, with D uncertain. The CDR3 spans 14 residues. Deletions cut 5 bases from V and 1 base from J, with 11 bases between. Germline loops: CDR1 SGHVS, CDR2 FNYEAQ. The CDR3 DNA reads TGTGCCAGCAGCGCGGATTGGACCCAAGAGACCCAGTACTTC. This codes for CASSADWTQETQYF. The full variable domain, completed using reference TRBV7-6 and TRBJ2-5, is GAGVSQSPRYKVTKRGQDVALRCDPISGHVSLYWYRQALGQGPEFLTYFNYEAQQDKSGLPNDRFSAERPEGSISTLTIQRTEQRDSAMYRCASSADWTQETQYFGPGTRLLVL.

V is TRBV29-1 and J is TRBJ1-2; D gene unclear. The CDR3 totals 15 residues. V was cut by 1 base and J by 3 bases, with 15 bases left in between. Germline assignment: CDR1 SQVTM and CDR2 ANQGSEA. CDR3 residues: CSVEGAISVDYGYTF. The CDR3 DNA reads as TGCAGCGTTGAAGGTGCAATCTCGGTAGACTATGGCTACACCTTC.

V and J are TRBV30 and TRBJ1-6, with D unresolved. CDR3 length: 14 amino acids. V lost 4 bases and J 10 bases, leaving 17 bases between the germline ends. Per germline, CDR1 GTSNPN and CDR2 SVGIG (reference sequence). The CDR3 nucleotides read TGTGCCTGGACCTCAGAGGGAGGGATATCACCCCTCCACTTT. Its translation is CAWTSEGGISPLHF.

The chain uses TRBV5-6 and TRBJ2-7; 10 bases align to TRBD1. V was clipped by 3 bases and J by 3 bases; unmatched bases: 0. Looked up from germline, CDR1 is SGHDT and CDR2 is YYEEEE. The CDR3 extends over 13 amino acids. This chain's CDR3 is CASSWTGGYEQYF. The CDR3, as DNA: TGTGCCAGCAGCTGGACAGGGGGCTACGAGCAGTACTTC.

CDR3 sequence (DNA): TGTGCCAGCAGCTTGGTACAGGCTGTCAACACTGAAGCTTTCTTT. This codes for CASSLVQAVNTEAFF. The rearrangement joins TRBV5-6 to TRBJ1-1, with D tentatively TRBD1 (5 bases). The germline CDR1 and CDR2 sequences are SGHDT and YYEEEE. The CDR3 is 15 residues long. Trimming stripped 0 bases from V and 2 bases from J, with 11 bases between.

CDR3 in DNA: TGTGCCAGCAGCCCCACCGGACAGGTCAATGAGCAGTTCTTC. It specifies CASSPTGQVNEQFF. This chain links TRBV6-4 with TRBJ2-1; the match to TRBD1 covers 7 bases. The CDR3 is 14 amino acids. Germline CDR1 is MRHNA and CDR2 is SNTAGT. The trim removed 6 bases at V and 6 bases at J, leaving 8 bases unmatched.

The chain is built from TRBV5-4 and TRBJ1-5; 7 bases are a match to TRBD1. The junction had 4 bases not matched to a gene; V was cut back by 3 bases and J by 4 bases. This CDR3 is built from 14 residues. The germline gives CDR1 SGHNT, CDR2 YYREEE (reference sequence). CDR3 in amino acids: CASSSRDSNQPQHF. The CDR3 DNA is TGTGCCAGCAGCTCCCGGGACAGTAATCAGCCCCAGCATTTT.

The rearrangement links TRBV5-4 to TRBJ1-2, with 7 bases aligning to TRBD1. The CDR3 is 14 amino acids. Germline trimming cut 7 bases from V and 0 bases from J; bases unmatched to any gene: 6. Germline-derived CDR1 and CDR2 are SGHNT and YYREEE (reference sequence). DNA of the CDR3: TGTGCCAGCCGGGAGGGGGCTACTAACTATGGCTACACCTTC. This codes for CASREGATNYGYTF.

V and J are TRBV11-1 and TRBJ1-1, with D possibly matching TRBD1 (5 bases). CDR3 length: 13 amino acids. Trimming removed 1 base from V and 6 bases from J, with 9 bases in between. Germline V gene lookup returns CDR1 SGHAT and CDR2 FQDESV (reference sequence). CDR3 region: CASSLVGTAEAFF. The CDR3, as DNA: TGTGCCAGCAGCTTAGTCGGGACGGCTGAAGCTTTCTTT.

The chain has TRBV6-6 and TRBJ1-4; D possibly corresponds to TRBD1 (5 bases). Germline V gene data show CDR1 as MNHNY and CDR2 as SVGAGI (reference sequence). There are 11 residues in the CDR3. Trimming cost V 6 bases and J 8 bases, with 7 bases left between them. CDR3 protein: CASRGGEKLFF. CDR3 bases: TGTGCCAGCAGGGGGGGGGAAAAACTGTTTTTT.

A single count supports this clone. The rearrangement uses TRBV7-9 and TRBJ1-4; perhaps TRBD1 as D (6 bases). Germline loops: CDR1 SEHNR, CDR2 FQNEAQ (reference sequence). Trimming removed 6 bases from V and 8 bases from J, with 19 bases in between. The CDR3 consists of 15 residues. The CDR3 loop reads CASRLTGLSEEKLFF. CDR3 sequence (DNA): TGTGCCAGCAGGTTGACAGGTCTTTCGGAGGAAAAACTGTTTTTT.

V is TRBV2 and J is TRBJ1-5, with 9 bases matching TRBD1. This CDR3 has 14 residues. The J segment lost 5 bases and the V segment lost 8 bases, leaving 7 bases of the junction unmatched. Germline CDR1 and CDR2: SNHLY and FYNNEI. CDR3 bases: TGTGCCAGCGGACCGGGACAGGGCTATCAGCCCCAGCATTTT. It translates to CASGPGQGYQPQHF.

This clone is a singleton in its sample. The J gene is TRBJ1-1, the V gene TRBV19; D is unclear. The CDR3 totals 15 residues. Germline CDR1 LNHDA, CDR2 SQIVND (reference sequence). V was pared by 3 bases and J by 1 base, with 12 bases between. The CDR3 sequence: CASSIGEDGNTEAFF. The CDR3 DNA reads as TGTGCCAGTAGTATTGGGGAGGACGGGAACACTGAAGCTTTCTTT.

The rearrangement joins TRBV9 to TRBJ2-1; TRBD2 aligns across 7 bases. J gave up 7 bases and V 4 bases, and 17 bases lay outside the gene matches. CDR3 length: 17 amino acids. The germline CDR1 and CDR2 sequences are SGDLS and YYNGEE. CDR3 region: CASSPLISGGSWNEQFF. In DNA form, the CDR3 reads TGTGCCAGCAGCCCCCTAATTTCTGGCGGGAGTTGGAATGAGCAGTTCTTC.

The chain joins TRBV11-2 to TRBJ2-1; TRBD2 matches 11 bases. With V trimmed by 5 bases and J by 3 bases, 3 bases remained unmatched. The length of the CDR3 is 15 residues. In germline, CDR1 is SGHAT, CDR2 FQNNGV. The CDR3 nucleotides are TGTGCCAGCAGCGCAACTAGCGGGAGCTACAATGAGCAGTTCTTC. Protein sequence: CASSATSGSYNEQFF.

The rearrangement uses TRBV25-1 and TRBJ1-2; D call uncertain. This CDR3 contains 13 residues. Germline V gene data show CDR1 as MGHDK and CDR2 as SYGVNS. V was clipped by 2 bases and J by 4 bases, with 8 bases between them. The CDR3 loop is CASSEAYLYGYTF. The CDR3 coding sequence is TGTGCCAGCAGTGAAGCGTACCTCTATGGCTACACCTTC.

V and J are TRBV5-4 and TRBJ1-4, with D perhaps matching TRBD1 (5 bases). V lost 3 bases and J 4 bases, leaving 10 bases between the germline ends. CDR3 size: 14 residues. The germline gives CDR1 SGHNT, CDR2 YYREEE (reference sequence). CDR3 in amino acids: CASSSRRGNEKLFF. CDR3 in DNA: TGTGCCAGCAGCTCTAGAAGGGGTAATGAAAAACTGTTTTTT.

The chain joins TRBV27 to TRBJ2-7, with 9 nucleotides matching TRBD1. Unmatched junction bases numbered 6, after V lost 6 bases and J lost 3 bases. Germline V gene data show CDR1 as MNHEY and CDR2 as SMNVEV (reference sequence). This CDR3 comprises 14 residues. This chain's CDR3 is CASRSDRGHYEQYF. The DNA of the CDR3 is TGTGCCAGCAGGTCGGACAGGGGACACTACGAGCAGTACTTC.

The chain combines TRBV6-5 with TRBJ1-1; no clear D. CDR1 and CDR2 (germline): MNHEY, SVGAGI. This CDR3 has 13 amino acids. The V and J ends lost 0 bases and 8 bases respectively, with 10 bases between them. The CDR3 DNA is TGTGCCAGCAGTTACTCCGCGGGAGCGGAAGCTTTCTTT. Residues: CASSYSAGAEAFF.

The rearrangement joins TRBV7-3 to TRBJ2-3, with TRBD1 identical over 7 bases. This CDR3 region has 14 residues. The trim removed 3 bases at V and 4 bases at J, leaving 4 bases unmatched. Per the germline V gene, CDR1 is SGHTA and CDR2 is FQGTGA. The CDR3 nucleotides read TGTGCCAGCAGCTTGACAGGGTCTCCAGATACGCAGTATTTT. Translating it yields CASSLTGSPDTQYF.

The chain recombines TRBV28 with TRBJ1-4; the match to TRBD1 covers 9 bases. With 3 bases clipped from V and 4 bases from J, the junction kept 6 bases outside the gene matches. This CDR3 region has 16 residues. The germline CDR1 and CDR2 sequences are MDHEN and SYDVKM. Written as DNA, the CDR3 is TGTGCCAGCAGTTTCACAGGGGGCCATAGTAATGAAAAACTGTTTTTT. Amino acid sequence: CASSFTGGHSNEKLFF.

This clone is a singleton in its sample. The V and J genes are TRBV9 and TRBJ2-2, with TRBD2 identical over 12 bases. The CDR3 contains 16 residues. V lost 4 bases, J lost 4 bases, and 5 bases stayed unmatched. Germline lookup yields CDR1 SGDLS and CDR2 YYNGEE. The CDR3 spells CASSLGLAGSTGELFF. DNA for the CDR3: TGTGCCAGCAGCCTAGGACTAGCGGGAAGCACCGGGGAGCTGTTTTTT.

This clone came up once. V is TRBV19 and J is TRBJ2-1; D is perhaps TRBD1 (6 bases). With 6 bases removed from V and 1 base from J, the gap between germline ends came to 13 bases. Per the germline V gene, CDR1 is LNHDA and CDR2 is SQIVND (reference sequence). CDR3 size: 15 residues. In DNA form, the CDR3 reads TGTGCCAGTAGCCCGACAGGCCCGTCCTACAATGAGCAGTTCTTC. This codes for CASSPTGPSYNEQFF.

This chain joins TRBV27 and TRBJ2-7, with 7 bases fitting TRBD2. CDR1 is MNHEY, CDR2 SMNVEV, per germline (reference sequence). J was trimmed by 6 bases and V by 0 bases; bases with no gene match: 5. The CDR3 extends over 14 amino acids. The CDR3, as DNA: TGTGCCAGCAGTTTATCGGGTGGGGGGGGCGAGCAGTACTTC. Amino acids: CASSLSGGGGEQYF.

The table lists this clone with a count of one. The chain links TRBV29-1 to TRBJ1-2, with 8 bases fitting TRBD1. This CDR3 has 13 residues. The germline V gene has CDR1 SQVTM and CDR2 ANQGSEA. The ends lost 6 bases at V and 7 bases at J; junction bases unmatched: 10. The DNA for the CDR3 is TGCAGCGTCCGGACAGGGAGCCTCGGTGGCTACACCTTC. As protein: CSVRTGSLGGYTF. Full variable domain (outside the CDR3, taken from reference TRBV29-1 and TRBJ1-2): SAVISQKPSRDICQRGTSLTIQCQVDSQVTMMFWYRQQPGQSLTLIATANQGSEATYESGFVIDKFPISRPNLTFSTLTVSNMSPEDSSIYLCSVRTGSLGGYTFGSGTRLTVV.

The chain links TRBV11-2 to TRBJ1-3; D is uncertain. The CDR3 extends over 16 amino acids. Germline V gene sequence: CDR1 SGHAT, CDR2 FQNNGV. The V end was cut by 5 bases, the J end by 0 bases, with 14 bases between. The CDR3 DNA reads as TGTGCCAGCAGCCCACACGGTAAAAACTCTGGAAACACCATATATTTT. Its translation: CASSPHGKNSGNTIYF.